The clone carrying this T cell receptor beta chain has ten or more counts. The target antigen is unknown. The time point was: pre-sensitization, week 0. The treatment here: therapeutic diphenylcyclopropenone sensitization with weekly scalp DPC. Per the original methods: Counts of TCRs in each sample centred on a median of about 99,000 and extended from approximately 25,000 to 650,000. Each CDR3 protein gets one entry after TCRdb re-called the RACE reads with MiXCR. Clone size and V and J calls follow TCRdb, not the original study. The table has roughly 120,000 distinct CDR3 sequences, roughly 14% seen once. The data stem from a study of human T cells and chemical hapten exposure. At the level of the study: The patients were mostly female; they had alopecia areata, totalis or universalis. Mainly, slight library volume differences in the pool made TCR yields vary. Findings and caveats of the study: Expanded TCRs grouped into significantly more large CDR3 similarity clusters than controls produced.

The V segment lost 2 bases and the J segment 7 bases; nucleotides outside the gene matches: 9. Germline CDR1 is MNHEY and CDR2 is SMNVEV (reference sequence). The CDR3 runs 15 residues. This receptor was identified in a woman under 30 with alopecia areata. Some clones in this sample may be carry-over from other donors' samples. The input for sequencing was whole blood, taken in connection with sensitization to the hapten diphenylcyclopropenone (DPC). The gene calls are TRBV27 and TRBJ2-5; 8 bases are a match to TRBD1. Here the CDR3 reads CASSLRGRGQGTQYF. The CDR3 nucleotides read TGTGCCAGCAGTTTACGGGGCAGGGGGCAGGGGACCCAGTACTTC.